What follows are 23 T cell receptor beta chains derived from one specimen sequenced in a study of T cell responses to AZD1222 COVID-19 vaccine. Sequenced by immunoSEQ multiplex PCR; TCRdb stores in-frame clones only, minus some. Seen here are tens of thousands of clones, more than 75% observed once, and the top ten hold 17%. Source: peripheral blood, taken on day 0 of AZD1222 vaccination. Receptors originate from an adult in good health.

The V gene is TRBV25-1, the J gene TRBJ1-1; D might be TRBD1 (6 bases). Per germline, CDR1 MGHDK and CDR2 SYGVNS. The germline V and J ends were trimmed by 7 bases and 2 bases, with 17 bases remaining between them. This CDR3 region has 15 residues. The CDR3 nucleotides read TGTGCCAGCACCGACTCGCGGGGGGCAAACACTGAAGCTTTCTTT. Translating gives CASTDSRGANTEAFF. Complete variable domain (other parts from reference TRBV25-1 and TRBJ1-1): EADIYQTPRYLVIGTGKKITLECSQTMGHDKMYWYQQDPGMELHLIHYSYGVNSTEKGDLSSESTVSRIRTEHFPLTLESARPSHTSQYLCASTDSRGANTEAFFGQGTRLTVV.

The CDR3 nucleotides are TGTGCCAGCAGCCTTTCGACGGTCGGATCGGGCGAGCAGTACTTC. Its translation: CASSLSTVGSGEQYF. The rearrangement uses TRBV3-1 (or the pseudogene TRBV3-2) and TRBJ2-7; D is ambiguous. From germline, CDR1 is LGHDT and CDR2 YNNKEL (reference sequence). The CDR3 is 15 amino acids. Trimming shortened V by 4 bases and J by 6 bases, and 19 bases separated the two germline ends.

By frequency in the sample, this clone is medium-sized. The chain combines TRBV5-6 with TRBJ2-7, with D hard to call. This CDR3 comprises 14 residues. CDR1 is SGHDT, CDR2 YYEEEE, per germline. V dropped 4 bases and J dropped 2 bases, with 13 bases sitting between them. The CDR3 here is CASSLTSWAYEQYF. CDR3 DNA: TGTGCCAGCAGCCTCACCTCCTGGGCCTACGAGCAGTACTTC.

The CDR3 protein is CASSRRGQGYGYTF. The CDR3, as DNA: TGTGCCAGCAGCCGCCGGGGCCAAGGGTATGGCTACACCTTC. The gene calls are TRBV3-1 (or the pseudogene TRBV3-2) and TRBJ1-2; TRBD1 is a possible D gene (5 bases). The CDR3 length is 14 residues. Trimming pared 4 bases from V and 5 bases from J, leaving 14 bases between. CDR1 and CDR2 from the germline V gene are LGHDT and YNNKEL (reference sequence).

The chain couples TRBV4-2 to TRBJ2-1; 12 positions agree with TRBD2. The germline gives CDR1 LGHNA, CDR2 YNFKEQ. The CDR3 sequence is 15 residues long. Germline trimming cut 6 bases from V and 8 bases from J; bases unmatched to any gene: 8. The CDR3 sequence is CASSFTSGGIDEQFF. The CDR3 region has the DNA TGTGCCAGCAGTTTTACTAGCGGGGGGATCGATGAGCAGTTCTTC.

The gene calls are TRBV11-3 and TRBJ1-6; D gene unclear. V was clipped by 1 base and J by 10 bases, with 11 bases between them. Germline V gives CDR1 SGHNT, CDR2 YENEEA. CDR3 length equals 14 residues. In nucleotides, the CDR3 is TGTGCCAGCAGCTTAGGAATAGGGCACTCACCCCTCCACTTT. Its translation: CASSLGIGHSPLHF. The full variable domain, its missing parts supplied by reference TRBV11-3 and TRBJ1-6, is EAGVVQSPRYKIIEKKQPVAFWCNPISGHNTLYWYLQNLGQGPELLIRYENEEAVDDSQLPKDRFSAERLKGVDSTLKIQPAELGDSAVYLCASSLGIGHSPLHFGNGTRLTVT.

At least ten counts were recorded for this clone. The V gene is TRBV6-1, the J gene TRBJ2-5; D might be TRBD2 (5 bases). This CDR3 contains 13 residues. CDR1 and CDR2 (germline): MNHNS, SASEGT. The V gene lost 2 bases and the J gene lost 5 bases, with 9 bases spanning the gap. The CDR3 sequence is CASSERRRETQYF. DNA for the CDR3: TGTGCCAGCAGTGAACGGCGGAGGGAGACCCAGTACTTC.

This chain joins TRBV9 and TRBJ2-3; 9 bases fit TRBD1. The germline V gene encodes CDR1 SGDLS and CDR2 YYNGEE. The CDR3 has 16 amino acids. The V segment lost 3 bases and the J segment 5 bases; nucleotides outside the gene matches: 10. The CDR3 DNA is TGTGCCAGCAGCGCGAGCGGACAGGGGTGGGGAGATACGCAGTATTTT. It specifies CASSASGQGWGDTQYF. Together with reference TRBV9 and TRBJ2-3, the CDR3 gives the full variable domain: DSGVTQTPKHLITATGQRVTLRCSPRSGDLSVYWYQQSLDQGLQFLIQYYNGEERAKGNILERFSAQQFPDLHSELNLSSLELGDSALYFCASSASGQGWGDTQYFGPGTRLTVL.

The genes are TRBV9 and TRBJ2-1, with D tentatively TRBD2 (6 bases). CDR3 size: 15 residues. CDR1 is SGDLS and CDR2 is YYNGEE in the germline V gene. With 3 bases removed from V and 0 bases from J, the gap between germline ends came to 10 bases. In DNA, the CDR3 is TGTGCCAGCAGCGCGGAGGGGAGCTCCTACAATGAGCAGTTCTTC. Residues: CASSAEGSSYNEQFF.

V usage is TRBV30 and J usage is TRBJ1-1, with D possibly TRBD1 on 6 matching bases. Germline CDR1 reads GTSNPN; CDR2 reads SVGIG (reference sequence). This CDR3 has 14 residues. Trimming left V 0 bases short and J 10 bases short, with 18 bases between. In DNA, the CDR3 is TGTGCCTGGAGTGTATACAGGGACCTCCCGGCAGCTTTCTTT. Protein sequence: CAWSVYRDLPAAFF.

The V call is TRBV27, the J call TRBJ2-3; no clear D gene. V was clipped by 4 bases and J by 4 bases, with 9 bases between them. The germline V gene encodes CDR1 MNHEY and CDR2 SMNVEV (reference sequence). The CDR3 contains 13 residues. The CDR3 here is CASSSLAADTQYF. The CDR3, as DNA: TGTGCCAGCAGTTCCCTCGCCGCAGATACGCAGTATTTT.

DNA for the CDR3: TGTGCCAGCAGCCTTAGTACTACGGGGAACTACGAGCAGTACTTC. Translation: CASSLSTTGNYEQYF. V is TRBV7-9 and J is TRBJ2-7; tentative D call: TRBD2 (5 bases). CDR1 and CDR2 (germline): SEHNR, FQNEAQ (reference sequence). Trimming removed 5 bases at V and 3 bases at J, with 17 bases between. The CDR3 runs to 15 residues. Full variable domain (remainder filled in from reference TRBV7-9 and TRBJ2-7): DTGVSQNPRHKITKRGQNVTFRCDPISEHNRLYWYRQTLGQGPEFLTYFQNEAQLEKSRLLSDRFSAERPKGSFSTLEIQRTEQGDSAMYLCASSLSTTGNYEQYFGPGTRLTVT.

The chain recombines TRBV7-2 with TRBJ1-1; D possibly corresponds to TRBD1 (6 bases). V lost 1 base, J lost 9 bases, and 12 bases lay in between. Per the germline V gene, CDR1 is SGHTA and CDR2 is FQGNSA. CDR3 size: 13 residues. The CDR3, as DNA: TGTGCCAGCAGCTTAGAGGGGGGGATTAAAGCTTTCTTT. This encodes CASSLEGGIKAFF.

This chain uses TRBV5-8 with TRBJ1-4; tentatively, D is TRBD1 (5 bases). The CDR3 has 15 residues. From germline, CDR1 is SGHTS and CDR2 YDEGEE. V was shortened by 4 bases and J by 2 bases, with 12 bases between the two germline ends. DNA for the CDR3: TGTGCCAGCAGCGCCCGGACAACCACTAATGAAAAACTGTTTTTT. Translation: CASSARTTTNEKLFF.

CDR3 protein: CASSLVGTDTQYF. As DNA, the CDR3 is TGTGCCAGCAGCTTAGTTGGCACAGATACGCAGTATTTT. V is TRBV7-2 and J is TRBJ2-3; D is undetermined. The CDR3 covers 13 residues. V was cut by 1 base and J by 1 base, with 3 bases left in between. Looked up from germline, CDR1 is SGHTA and CDR2 is FQGNSA.

J is TRBJ1-6 and V is TRBV3-1 (or the pseudogene TRBV3-2), with a possible D match to TRBD1 (5 bases). This CDR3 spans 12 amino acids. Germline loops: CDR1 LGHDT, CDR2 YNNKEL (reference sequence). Trimming removed 4 bases from V and 14 bases from J, with 12 bases in between. The CDR3 protein is CASSLQGITLHF. Here the CDR3 DNA reads TGTGCCAGCAGCCTTCAGGGTATTACCCTCCACTTT.

J is TRBJ2-3 and V is TRBV25-1; 7 nucleotides match TRBD2. The CDR3 totals 13 residues. Germline V CDR1 and CDR2: MGHDK, SYGVNS. Trimming took 3 bases from V and 6 from J; bases not matched to a gene: 3. The CDR3 DNA follows: TGTGCCAGCAGTGAGCGGGGAGGGGATACGCAGTATTTT. Its protein is CASSERGGDTQYF.

The chain combines TRBV7-9 with TRBJ2-2; 9 positions agree with TRBD2. Germline values: CDR1 SEHNR, CDR2 FQNEAQ (reference sequence). The CDR3 is made up of 15 amino acids. V lost 6 bases, J lost 1 base, and 3 bases stayed unmatched. CDR3 coding DNA: TGTGCCAGCAGGATGACTAGCGGGAACACCGGGGAGCTGTTTTTT. Translated: CASRMTSGNTGELFF.

This clone is termed medium-sized. The genes are TRBV28 and TRBJ1-6; the D gene is possibly TRBD1 (5 bases). CDR3 length: 14 amino acids. Germline CDR1 and CDR2: MDHEN and SYDVKM. V was cut by 6 bases and J by 10 bases, with 16 bases left in between. CDR3 sequence: CASRPPGVGSPLHF. The CDR3 coding sequence is TGTGCCAGCAGACCCCCGGGGGTCGGGTCACCCCTCCACTTT.

V is TRBV5-6 and J is TRBJ1-4, with TRBD1 matching 8 bases. Germline lookup yields CDR1 SGHDT and CDR2 YYEEEE. J lost 3 bases, V lost 0 bases, and 4 bases had no gene match. The CDR3 is 16 residues long. CDR3 loop: CASSLGQGAANEKLFF. The CDR3 nucleotides are TGTGCCAGCAGCTTGGGGCAGGGGGCCGCTAATGAAAAACTGTTTTTT.

The chain carries TRBV7-9 and TRBJ1-2; 9 positions match TRBD1. The germline V gene encodes CDR1 SEHNR and CDR2 FQNEAQ (reference sequence). The CDR3 is 15 amino acids. Germline trimming cut 3 bases from V and 3 bases from J; bases unmatched to any gene: 5. The DNA of the CDR3 is TGTGCCAGCAGCTTTGATGGGACAGGGCACTATGGCTACACCTTC. Protein sequence: CASSFDGTGHYGYTF.

This sequence joins TRBV29-1 and TRBJ1-1; 10 bases map to TRBD1. V shed 7 bases and J 4 bases; nucleotides not matched to a gene: 6. This CDR3 is 13 amino acids long. CDR1 is SQVTM and CDR2 is ANQGSEA in the germline V gene. The CDR3 loop reads CSDWTGGSTEAFF. As DNA, the CDR3 is TGCAGCGACTGGACAGGGGGGAGCACTGAAGCTTTCTTT. Supplemented by reference TRBV29-1 and TRBJ1-1, the full variable domain reads SAVISQKPSRDICQRGTSLTIQCQVDSQVTMMFWYRQQPGQSLTLIATANQGSEATYESGFVIDKFPISRPNLTFSTLTVSNMSPEDSSIYLCSDWTGGSTEAFFGQGTRLTVV.

The genes are TRBV27 and TRBJ2-7; the D is unclear. CDR3 length equals 15 residues. V shed 3 bases and J shed 3 bases, with 15 bases lying between them. Germline V gene lookup returns CDR1 MNHEY and CDR2 SMNVEV (reference sequence). CDR3 bases: TGTGCCAGCAGTTTCTCTCAGACACAATACTACGAGCAGTACTTC. It yields the protein CASSFSQTQYYEQYF.